The source of this T cell receptor (beta chain) is a study of blood T cell repertoires in COVID-19. Overall study: In each case, the material was cDNA or gDNA derived from T cells, B-cell-depleted T cells, or PBMCs.

In the original workflow: Estimated nucleated cell counts came from reference gene primer amplification. Using immunoSEQ multiplex PCR, the repertoire was profiled, and TCRdb retains in-frame clones only, with some absent. The DNA gave D and trimming, while V, J and clone size come from that table. The sample has some 120,000 clones; roughly nine tenths are singletons. This clone was detected only once. V was trimmed by 1 base and J by 5 bases, leaving 12 bases between them. Germline CDR1 reads SGHVS; CDR2 reads FQNEAQ. The CDR3 has 15 amino acids. Material: peripheral blood. The chain carries TRBV7-8 and TRBJ2-1; a weak D match, TRBD2 (5 bases). The receptor was isolated from a man in his forties or fifties with active COVID-19. The CDR3 DNA is TGTGCCAGCAGCTTAGGTCCGGGGAAAGACAATGAGCAGTTCTTC. Translated: CASSLGPGKDNEQFF.